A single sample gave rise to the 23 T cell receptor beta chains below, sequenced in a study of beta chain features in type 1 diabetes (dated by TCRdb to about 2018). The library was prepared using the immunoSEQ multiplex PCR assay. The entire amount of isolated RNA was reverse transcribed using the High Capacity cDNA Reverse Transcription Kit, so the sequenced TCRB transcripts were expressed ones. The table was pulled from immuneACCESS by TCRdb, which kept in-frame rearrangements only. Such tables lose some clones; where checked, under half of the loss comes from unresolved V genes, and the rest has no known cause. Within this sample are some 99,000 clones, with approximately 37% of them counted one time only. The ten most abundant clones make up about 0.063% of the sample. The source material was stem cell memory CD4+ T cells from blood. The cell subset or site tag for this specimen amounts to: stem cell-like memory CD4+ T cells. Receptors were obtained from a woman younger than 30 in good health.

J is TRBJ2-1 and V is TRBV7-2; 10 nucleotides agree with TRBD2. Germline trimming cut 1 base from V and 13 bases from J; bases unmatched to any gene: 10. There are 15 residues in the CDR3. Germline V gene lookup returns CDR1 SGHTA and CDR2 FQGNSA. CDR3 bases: TGTGCCAGCAGCTTAGGGCTAGCGGGAGTGAATAAACAGTTCTTC. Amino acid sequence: CASSLGLAGVNKQFF.

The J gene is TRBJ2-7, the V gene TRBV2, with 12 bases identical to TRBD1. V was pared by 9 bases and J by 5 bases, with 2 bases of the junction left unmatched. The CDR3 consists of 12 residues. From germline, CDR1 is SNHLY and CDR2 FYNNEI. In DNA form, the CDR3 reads TGTGCCAGGGGACAGGGGGCCAACGAGCAGTACTTC. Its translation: CARGQGANEQYF.

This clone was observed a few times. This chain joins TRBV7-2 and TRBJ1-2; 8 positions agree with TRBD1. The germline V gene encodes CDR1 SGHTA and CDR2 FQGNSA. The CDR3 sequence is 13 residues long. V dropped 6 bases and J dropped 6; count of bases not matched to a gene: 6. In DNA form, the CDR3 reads TGTGCCAGCAGGTTTTCAGGGGGCAATGGCTACACCTTC. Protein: CASRFSGGNGYTF.

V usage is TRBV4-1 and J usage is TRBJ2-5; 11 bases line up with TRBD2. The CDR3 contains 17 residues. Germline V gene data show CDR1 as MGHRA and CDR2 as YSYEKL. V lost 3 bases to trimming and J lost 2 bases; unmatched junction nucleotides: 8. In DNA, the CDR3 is TGCGCCAGCAGCCACGGACTAGCGGGCCGGAGACAAGAGACCCAGTACTTC. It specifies CASSHGLAGRRQETQYF.

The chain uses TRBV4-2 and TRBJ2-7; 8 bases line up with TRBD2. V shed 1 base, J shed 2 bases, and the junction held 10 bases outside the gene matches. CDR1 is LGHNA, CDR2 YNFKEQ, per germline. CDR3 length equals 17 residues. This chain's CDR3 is CASSQGEWGLGAYEQYF. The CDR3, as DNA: TGTGCCAGCAGCCAAGGGGAATGGGGACTAGGGGCCTACGAGCAGTACTTC.

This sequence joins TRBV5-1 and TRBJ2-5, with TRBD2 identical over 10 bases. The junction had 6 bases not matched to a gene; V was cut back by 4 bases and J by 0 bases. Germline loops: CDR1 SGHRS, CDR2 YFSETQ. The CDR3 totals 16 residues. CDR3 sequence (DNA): TGCGCCAGCAGCGCGCTAGCGGGAGCGAACCAAGAGACCCAGTACTTC. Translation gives CASSALAGANQETQYF. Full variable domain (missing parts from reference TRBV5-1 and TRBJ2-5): KAGVTQTPRYLIKTRGQQVTLSCSPISGHRSVSWYQQTPGQGLQFLFEYFSETQRNKGNFPGRFSGRQFSNSRSEMNVSTLELGDSALYLCASSALAGANQETQYFGPGTRLLVL.

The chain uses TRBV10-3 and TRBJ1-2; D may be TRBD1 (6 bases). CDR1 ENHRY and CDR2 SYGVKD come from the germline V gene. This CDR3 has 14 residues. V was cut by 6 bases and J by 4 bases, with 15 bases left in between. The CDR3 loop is CAISRPGHSYGYTF. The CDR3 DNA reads TGTGCCATCAGCAGGCCGGGACATTCCTATGGCTACACCTTC.

The CDR3 is CASSQDSRGETQYF. For the CDR3, the DNA is TGCGCCAGCAGCCAAGATTCCAGGGGCGAGACCCAGTACTTC. This chain uses TRBV4-3 with TRBJ2-5; weak D call: TRBD1 (6 bases). The CDR3 spans 14 residues. Germline CDR1 and CDR2: LGHNA and YSLEER. The V gene lost 0 bases and the J gene lost 5 bases, with 10 bases spanning the gap.

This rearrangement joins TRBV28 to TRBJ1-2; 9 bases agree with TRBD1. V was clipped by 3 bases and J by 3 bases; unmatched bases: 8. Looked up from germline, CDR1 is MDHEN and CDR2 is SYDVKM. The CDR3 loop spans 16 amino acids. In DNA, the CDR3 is TGTGCCAGCAGTTTGCCTCCCGGGACAGGGTACTATGGCTACACCTTC. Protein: CASSLPPGTGYYGYTF.

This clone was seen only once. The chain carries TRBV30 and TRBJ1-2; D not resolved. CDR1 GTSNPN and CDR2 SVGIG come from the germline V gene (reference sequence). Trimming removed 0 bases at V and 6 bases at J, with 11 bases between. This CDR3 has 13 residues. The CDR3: CAWSVLRGNGYTF. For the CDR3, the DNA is TGTGCCTGGAGTGTACTTCGGGGTAATGGCTACACCTTC.

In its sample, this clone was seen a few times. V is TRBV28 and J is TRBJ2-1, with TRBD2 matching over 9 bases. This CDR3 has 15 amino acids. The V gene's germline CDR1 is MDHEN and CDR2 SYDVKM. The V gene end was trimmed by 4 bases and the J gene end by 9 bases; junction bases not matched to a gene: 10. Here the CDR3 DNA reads TGTGCCAGCAGTTGGGCTAGCGGGACCTCTGGTGAGCAGTTCTTC. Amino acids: CASSWASGTSGEQFF.

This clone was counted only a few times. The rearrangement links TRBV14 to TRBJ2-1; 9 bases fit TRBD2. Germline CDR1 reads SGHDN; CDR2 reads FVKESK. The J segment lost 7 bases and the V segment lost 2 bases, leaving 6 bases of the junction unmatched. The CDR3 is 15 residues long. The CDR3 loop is CASSQTLAGVNEQFF. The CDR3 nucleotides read TGTGCCAGCAGCCAAACCTTAGCGGGAGTAAATGAGCAGTTCTTC.

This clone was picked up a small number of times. Here the CDR3 reads CSVERAGGEAFF. The CDR3 DNA is TGCAGCGTTGAGAGGGCAGGGGGTGAAGCTTTCTTT. The V gene is TRBV29-1, the J gene TRBJ1-1; 7 bases map to TRBD1. Germline values: CDR1 SQVTM, CDR2 ANQGSEA. CDR3 length: 12 residues. The J segment lost 7 bases and the V segment lost 3 bases, leaving 5 bases of the junction unmatched. Full variable domain (missing parts from reference TRBV29-1 and TRBJ1-1): SAVISQKPSRDICQRGTSLTIQCQVDSQVTMMFWYRQQPGQSLTLIATANQGSEATYESGFVIDKFPISRPNLTFSTLTVSNMSPEDSSIYLCSVERAGGEAFFGQGTRLTVV.

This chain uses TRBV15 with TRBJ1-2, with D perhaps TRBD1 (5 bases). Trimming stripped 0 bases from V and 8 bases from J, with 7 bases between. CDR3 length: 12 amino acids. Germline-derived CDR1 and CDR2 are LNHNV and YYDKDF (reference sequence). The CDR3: CATSRDWGGYTF. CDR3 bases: TGTGCCACCAGCAGAGATTGGGGCGGCTACACCTTC.

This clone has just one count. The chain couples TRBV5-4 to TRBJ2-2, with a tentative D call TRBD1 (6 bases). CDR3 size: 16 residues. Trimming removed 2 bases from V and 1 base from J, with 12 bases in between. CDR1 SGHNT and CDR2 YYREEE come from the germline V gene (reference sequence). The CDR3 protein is CASSLPGALNTGELFF. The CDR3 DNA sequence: TGTGCCAGCAGCTTACCAGGGGCGCTGAACACCGGGGAGCTGTTTTTT.

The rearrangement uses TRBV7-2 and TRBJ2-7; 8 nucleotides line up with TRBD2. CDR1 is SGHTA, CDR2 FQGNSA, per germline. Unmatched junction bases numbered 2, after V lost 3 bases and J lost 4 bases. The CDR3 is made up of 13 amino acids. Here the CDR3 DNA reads TGTGCCAGCAGCTTGGGACTAGGATACGAGCAGTACTTC. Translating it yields CASSLGLGYEQYF.

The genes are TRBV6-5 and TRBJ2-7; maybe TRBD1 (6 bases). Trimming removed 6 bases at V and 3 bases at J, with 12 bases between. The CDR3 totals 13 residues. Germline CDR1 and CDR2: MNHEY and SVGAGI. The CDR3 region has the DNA TGTGCCAGCAGCTCCGGGACACTCTACGAGCAGTACTTC. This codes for CASSSGTLYEQYF.

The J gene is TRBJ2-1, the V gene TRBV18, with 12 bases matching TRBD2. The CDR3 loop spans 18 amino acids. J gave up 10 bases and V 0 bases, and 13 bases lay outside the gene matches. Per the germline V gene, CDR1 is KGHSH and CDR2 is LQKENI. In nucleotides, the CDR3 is TGTGCCAGCTCACCACCCTACCTCCCTAGCGGGAGGGCAGGGGAGCAGTTCTTC. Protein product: CASSPPYLPSGRAGEQFF.

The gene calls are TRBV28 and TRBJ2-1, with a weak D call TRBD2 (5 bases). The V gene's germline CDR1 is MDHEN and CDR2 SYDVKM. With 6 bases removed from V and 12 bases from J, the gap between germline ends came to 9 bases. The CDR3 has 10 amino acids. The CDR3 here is CASSGLGQFF. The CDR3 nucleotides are TGTGCCAGCAGCGGACTTGGGCAGTTCTTC.

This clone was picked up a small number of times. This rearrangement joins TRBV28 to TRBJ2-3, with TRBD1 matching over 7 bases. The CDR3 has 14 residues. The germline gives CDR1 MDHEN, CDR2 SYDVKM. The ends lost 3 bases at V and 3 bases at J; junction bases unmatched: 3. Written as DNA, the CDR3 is TGTGCCAGCAGTTTGACAGGGACAACAGATACGCAGTATTTT. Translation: CASSLTGTTDTQYF.

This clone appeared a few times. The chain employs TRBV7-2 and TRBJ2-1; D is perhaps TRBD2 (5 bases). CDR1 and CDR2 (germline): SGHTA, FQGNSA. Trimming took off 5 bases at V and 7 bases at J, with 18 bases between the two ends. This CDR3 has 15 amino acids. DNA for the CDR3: TGTGCCAGCAGCCCTAGCTTAGGGTTGGGGAATGAGCAGTTCTTC. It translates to CASSPSLGLGNEQFF.

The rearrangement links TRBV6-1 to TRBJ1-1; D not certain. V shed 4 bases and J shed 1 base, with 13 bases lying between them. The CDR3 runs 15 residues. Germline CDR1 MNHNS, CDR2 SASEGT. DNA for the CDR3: TGTGCCAGCAGTGCTCTCAGGCGTTCGAACACTGAAGCTTTCTTT. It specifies CASSALRRSNTEAFF.

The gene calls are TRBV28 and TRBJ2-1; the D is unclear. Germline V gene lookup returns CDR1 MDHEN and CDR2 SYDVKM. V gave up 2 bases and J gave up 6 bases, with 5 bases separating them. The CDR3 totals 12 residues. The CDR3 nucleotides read TGTGCCAGCAGTTTAATAGCCAATGAGCAGTTCTTC. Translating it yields CASSLIANEQFF.